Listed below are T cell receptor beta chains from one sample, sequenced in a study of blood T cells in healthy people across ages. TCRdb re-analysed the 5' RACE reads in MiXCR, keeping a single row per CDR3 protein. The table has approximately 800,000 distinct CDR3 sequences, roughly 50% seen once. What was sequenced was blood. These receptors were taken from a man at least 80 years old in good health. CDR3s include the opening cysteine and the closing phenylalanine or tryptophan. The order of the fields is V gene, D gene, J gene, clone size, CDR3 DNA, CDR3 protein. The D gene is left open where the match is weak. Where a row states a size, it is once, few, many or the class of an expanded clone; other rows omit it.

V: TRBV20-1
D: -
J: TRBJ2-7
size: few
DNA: TGCAGTGCTAGAGATCTCAAAGGAGCGGCGATCTCCTACGAGCAGTACTTC
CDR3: CSARDLKGAAISYEQYF

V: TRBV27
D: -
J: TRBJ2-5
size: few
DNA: TGTGCCAGCAGTGTAGGGTGGGGGGAGACCCAGTACTTC
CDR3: CASSVGWGETQYF

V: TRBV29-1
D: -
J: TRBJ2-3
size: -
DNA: TGCAGCGTTGCGAGATGGCCGTCCGAATACGCGTATTTT
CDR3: CSVARWPSEYAYF

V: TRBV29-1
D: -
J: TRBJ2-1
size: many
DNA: TGCAGCGCCCGGACTGGTCCAACTGAGCAGTTCTTC
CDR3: CSARTGPTEQFF

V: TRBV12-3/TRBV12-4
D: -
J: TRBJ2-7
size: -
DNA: TGTGCCAGCAGTTTCCACGACGGACCCTACGAGCAGTACTTC
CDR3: CASSFHDGPYEQYF

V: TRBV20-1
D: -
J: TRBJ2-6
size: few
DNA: TGCAGTGCTAGAGATTTCCCTGGGGCCAACGTCCTGACTTTC
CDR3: CSARDFPGANVLTF

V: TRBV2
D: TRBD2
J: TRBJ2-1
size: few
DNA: TGTGCCAGGACGTCCTTTAGCGGGAGCATTGAGGATGAGCAGTTCTTC
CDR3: CARTSFSGSIEDEQFF

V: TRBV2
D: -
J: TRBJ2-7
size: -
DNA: TGTGCCAGCAGTGGAGAAGCGAGCTCCTACGAGCAGTACTTC
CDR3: CASSGEASSYEQYF

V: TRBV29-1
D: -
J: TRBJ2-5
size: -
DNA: TGCAGCGTCGCGGTAGACAGGCAAGAGACCCAGTACTTC
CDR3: CSVAVDRQETQYF

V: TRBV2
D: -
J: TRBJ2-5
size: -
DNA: TGTGCCAGCAGGAAGGACATGGCCACGCGGTGGGAGACCCAGTACTTC
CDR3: CASRKDMATRWETQYF

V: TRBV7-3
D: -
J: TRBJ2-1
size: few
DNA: TGTGCCAGCAGCTTAACGAGGGGGGGGTACAATGAGCAGTTCTTC
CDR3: CASSLTRGGYNEQFF

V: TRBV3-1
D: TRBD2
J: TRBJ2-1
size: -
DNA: TGTGCCAGCAGCCCTCCGAGCGGGGGCACCTTCAATGAGCAGTTCTTC
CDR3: CASSPPSGGTFNEQFF

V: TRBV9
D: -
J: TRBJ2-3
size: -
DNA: TGTGCCAGCAGCCGGACTGGCGCTAGAGATACGCAGTATTTT
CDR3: CASSRTGARDTQYF

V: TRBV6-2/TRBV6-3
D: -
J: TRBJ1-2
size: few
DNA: TGTGCCAGCAGTCTCCCGGGACCAGTTTCGGGCCTTCCCCTCTATGGCTACACCTTC
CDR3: CASSLPGPVSGLPLYGYTF

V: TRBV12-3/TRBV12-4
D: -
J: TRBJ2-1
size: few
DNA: TGTGCCAGCAGTTGGGAAGCCGGTTGGCAGTTCTTC
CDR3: CASSWEAGWQFF

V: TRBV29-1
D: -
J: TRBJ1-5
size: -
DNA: TGCAGCGTGGCTCAGGGGCGCAATCAGCCCCAGCATTTT
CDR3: CSVAQGRNQPQHF

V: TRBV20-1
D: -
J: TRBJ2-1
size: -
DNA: TGCAGTGCTACACCAGGGGGGCGTGGGACTGGGCAGTTCTTC
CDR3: CSATPGGRGTGQFF

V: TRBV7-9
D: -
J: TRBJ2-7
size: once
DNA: TGTGCCAGCACCCTAGGGGGGGTCTCTCCCTACGAGCAGTACTTC
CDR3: CASTLGGVSPYEQYF

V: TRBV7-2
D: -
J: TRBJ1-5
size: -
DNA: TGTGCCAGCAGCTTATGGGGATCGATTAGCAATCAGCCCCAGCATTTT
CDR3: CASSLWGSISNQPQHF

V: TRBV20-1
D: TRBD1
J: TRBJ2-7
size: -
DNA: TGCAGTGCTAGACCCGAGGACAGGGGGCTTCTCTACGAGCAGTACTTC
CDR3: CSARPEDRGLLYEQYF

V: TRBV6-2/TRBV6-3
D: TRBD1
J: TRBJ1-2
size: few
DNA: TGTGCCAGCACCCGAGGGACAGGTGGTCCCTATGGCTACACCTTC
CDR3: CASTRGTGGPYGYTF

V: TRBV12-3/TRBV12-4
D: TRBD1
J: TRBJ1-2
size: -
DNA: TGTGCCAGCACGCCCGACAGGGGAGCATTTTGGTATGGCTACACCTTC
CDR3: CASTPDRGAFWYGYTF

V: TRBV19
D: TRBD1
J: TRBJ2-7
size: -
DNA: TGTGCCAGTAAGAAAGGACAGGGCAGCTCCTACGAGCAGTACTTC
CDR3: CASKKGQGSSYEQYF

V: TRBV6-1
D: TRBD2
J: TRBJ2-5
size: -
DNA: TGTGCCAGCAGTGAAGGGGCTAGCGGGAGGGGAACCAAAGAGACCCAGTACTTC
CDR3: CASSEGASGRGTKETQYF

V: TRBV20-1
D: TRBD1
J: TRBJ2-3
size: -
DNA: TGCAGTGCTATGTTAGGGGGACAGGGGGTCAGATACGCGTATTTT
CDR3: CSAMLGGQGVRYAYF

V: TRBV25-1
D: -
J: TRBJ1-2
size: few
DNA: TGTGCCAGCACCAGGGAGGGGGTCGGTTACGGCTACACCTTC
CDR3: CASTREGVGYGYTF

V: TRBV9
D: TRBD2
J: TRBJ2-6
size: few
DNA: TGTGCCAGCAGCGTAGGAGCGGGACCCTCTGGGGCCAACGTCCTGACTTTC
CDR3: CASSVGAGPSGANVLTF

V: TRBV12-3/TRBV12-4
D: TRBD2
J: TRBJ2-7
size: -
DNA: TGTGCCAGCAGTTTAGTAACTAGCGGAAACGAGCAGTACTTC
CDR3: CASSLVTSGNEQYF

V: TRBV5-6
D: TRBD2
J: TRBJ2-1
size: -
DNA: TGTGCCAGCAGCCGCCAGGGGACTAGCGCCCATGGGCAGTTCTTC
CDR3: CASSRQGTSAHGQFF

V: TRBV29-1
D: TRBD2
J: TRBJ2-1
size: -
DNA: TGCAGCGTTGTGCTAGCGGAGTCCAATGAGCAGTTCTTC
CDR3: CSVVLAESNEQFF

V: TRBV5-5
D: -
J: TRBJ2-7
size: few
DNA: TGTGCCAGCAGCTTGGCTGGGTACCACGAGCAGTACTTC
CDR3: CASSLAGYHEQYF

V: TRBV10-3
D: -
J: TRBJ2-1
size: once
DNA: TGTGCCATCAGTTCCGCGGGACACTACGAGCAGTTCTTC
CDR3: CAISSAGHYEQFF

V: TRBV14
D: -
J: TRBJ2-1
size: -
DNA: TGTGCCAGCAGCCAGGGAAGGACAGTCAGCGATGAGCAGTTCTTC
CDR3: CASSQGRTVSDEQFF

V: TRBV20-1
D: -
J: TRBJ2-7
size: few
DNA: TGCAGTGCTAGAGATCTCGGAGGGGTCTACGAGCAGTACTTC
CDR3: CSARDLGGVYEQYF

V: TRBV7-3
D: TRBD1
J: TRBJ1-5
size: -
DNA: TGTGCCAGCAGGTCCGGGACAGGGGGAAATCAGCCCCAGCATTTT
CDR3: CASRSGTGGNQPQHF

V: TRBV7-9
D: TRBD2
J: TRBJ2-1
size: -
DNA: TGTGCCAGCAGCTCATTTAAGCGGGAGATGTATGAGCAGTTCTTC
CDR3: CASSSFKREMYEQFF

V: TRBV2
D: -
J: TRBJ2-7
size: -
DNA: TGTGCCGGCAGTGAAAGAGGGAACGAGCAGTACTTC
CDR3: CAGSERGNEQYF

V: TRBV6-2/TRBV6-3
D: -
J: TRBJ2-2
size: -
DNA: TGTGCCAGCAGCCGGACAAGGAACACCGGGGAGCTGTTTTTT
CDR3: CASSRTRNTGELFF

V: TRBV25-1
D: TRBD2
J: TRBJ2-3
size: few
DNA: TGTGCCAGCAGTGAATGGAGCGGGAGGGCCGCAGATACGCAGTATTTT
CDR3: CASSEWSGRAADTQYF

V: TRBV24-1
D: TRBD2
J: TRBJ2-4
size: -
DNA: TGTGCCACCGGCGGGAGACCTGTTTACAATGAGCAGTACTTC
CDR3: CATGGRPVYNEQYF

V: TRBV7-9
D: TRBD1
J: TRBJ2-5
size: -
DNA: TGTGCCAGCAGCTTCGGGACAGATTACAATGAGCAGTACTTC
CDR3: CASSFGTDYNEQYF

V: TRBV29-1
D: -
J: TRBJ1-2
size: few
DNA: TGCAGCGTTGAAGTTGGTCGGCCTGGCTACACCTTC
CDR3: CSVEVGRPGYTF

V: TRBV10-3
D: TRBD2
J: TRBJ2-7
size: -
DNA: TGTGCCATCAGTTTCATAGCGGGAGGGAGTTACGAGCAGTACTTC
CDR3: CAISFIAGGSYEQYF

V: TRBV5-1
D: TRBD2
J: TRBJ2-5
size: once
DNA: TGCGCCAGCAGCTTTAGACTAGCGGGACCACAAGAGACCCAGTACTTC
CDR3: CASSFRLAGPQETQYF

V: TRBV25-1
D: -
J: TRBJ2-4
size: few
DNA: TGTGCCAGCAGTGAATTTGGCAGGGCGGGTGAGCAGTACTTC
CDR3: CASSEFGRAGEQYF

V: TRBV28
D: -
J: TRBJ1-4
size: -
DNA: TGTGCCAGCAGTGCCGGGCCCGTCGAGGAAAAACTGTTTTTT
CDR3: CASSAGPVEEKLFF

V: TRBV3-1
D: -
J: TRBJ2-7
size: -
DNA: TGTGCCAGCAGCCGAGGAGGGTTCGAGCAGTACTTC
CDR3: CASSRGGFEQYF

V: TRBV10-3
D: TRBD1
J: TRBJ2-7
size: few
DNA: TGTGCCATCGGGGTCTTCTCCGGGGGACAGGGGTCCTACGAGCAGTACTTC
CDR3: CAIGVFSGGQGSYEQYF

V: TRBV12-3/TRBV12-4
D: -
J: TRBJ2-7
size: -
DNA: TGTGCCAGCACCACAGGGGTAGCGGGATTTCGCGAGCAGTACTTC
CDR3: CASTTGVAGFREQYF

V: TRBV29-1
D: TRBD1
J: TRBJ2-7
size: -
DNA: TGCAGCGTTGAAGAGCTTGGGACAGGGCTTGAGCAGTACTTC
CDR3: CSVEELGTGLEQYF

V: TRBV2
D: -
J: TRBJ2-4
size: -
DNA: TGTGCCAGCATTGACGGCTACAGAATAGCCAAAAACATTCAGTACTTC
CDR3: CASIDGYRIAKNIQYF

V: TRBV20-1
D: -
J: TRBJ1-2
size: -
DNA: TGCAGTGCTAGAGAAGGACCGAACTATGGCTACACCTTC
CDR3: CSAREGPNYGYTF

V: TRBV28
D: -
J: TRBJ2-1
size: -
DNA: TGTGCCAGCAGTTCACCGGGACCTCACTCCTACAATGAGCAGTTCTTC
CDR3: CASSSPGPHSYNEQFF

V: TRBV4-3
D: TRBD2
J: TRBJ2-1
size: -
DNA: TGCGCCAGCAGCCAGAGTATAGCGGGGGGACAATACAATGAGCAGTTCTTC
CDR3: CASSQSIAGGQYNEQFF